Given below is one T cell receptor beta chain in context. Its target is unknown. The data were obtained in a study of cytomegalovirus exposure and HLA in healthy donors. Study summary: Unique TCR beta sequences numbering some 120 million came from around 180 million T cells in an earlier analysis.

Germline lookup yields CDR1 SQVTM and CDR2 ANQGSEA. The trim removed 5 bases at V and 4 bases at J, leaving 6 bases unmatched. The CDR3 loop spans 14 amino acids. Primers for the PCR totalled 60 Vbeta and 13 Jbeta. Profiled with immunoSEQ multiplex PCR; TCRdb holds only in-frame clones, not every one. The sample lists about 150,000 clones; about 68% were seen once. Whole-study findings and limits: Certain indistinguishable V segments, among them TRBV6-2 and TRBV6-3, were excluded. In a later analysis, common viral pathogens appeared linked to several of the most significant clusters.

This sequence originates from a man aged 25-45 years in good health and CMV-seronegative. The chain joins TRBV29-1 to TRBJ1-4; the match to TRBD1 covers 8 bases. Sequenced: PBMCs. CDR3 sequence (DNA): TGCAGCGTTACAGACAGGGGTCATAATGAAAAACTGTTTTTT. As protein: CSVTDRGHNEKLFF.